Listed below are T cell receptor beta chains from one sample, sequenced in a study of T cells after yellow fever vaccination. TCRdb re-called the 5' RACE reads with MiXCR, one entry per CDR3 protein. The sample lists 300,000 to 400,000 distinct CDR3 sequences; over 8% were seen once. This sample comprised PBMCs, obtained on the day of the first yellow fever vaccination. All receptors come from a man younger than 30 who received the YFV17D yellow fever vaccine. Both conserved end residues are part of each CDR3. D genes are given only for firm matches. Not every row has a clone size; where given, it reads once, few, many or a size class.

abundance,j_gene,v_gene,d_gene,CDR3nt,CDR3aa
.,TRBJ2-3,TRBV4-1,.,TGCGCCAGCAGCCAAGAACGAGAGAGGGGGACAGATACGCAGTATTTT,CASSQERERGTDTQYF
.,TRBJ1-1,TRBV6-1,TRBD1,TGTGCCAGCATACGACAGGGAGGCACTGAAGCTTTCTTT,CASIRQGGTEAFF
.,TRBJ2-6,TRBV12-3/TRBV12-4,TRBD1,TGTGCCTTCAGTTTTCGGGCAGGGGGCCATTACGGGGCCAACGTCCTGACTTTC,CAFSFRAGGHYGANVLTF
few,TRBJ2-3,TRBV12-3/TRBV12-4,TRBD1,TGTGCCAGCAGTCTCGACAGGGTCCGGTATTTT,CASSLDRVRYF
many,TRBJ2-3,TRBV12-3/TRBV12-4,TRBD2,TGTGCCAGCAGCCCAGGCACTAGCGGGGATACGCAGTATTTT,CASSPGTSGDTQYF
.,TRBJ2-5,TRBV6-2/TRBV6-3,.,TGTGCCAGCAGTTACTCGAACGGAGGAGAGACCCAGTACTTC,CASSYSNGGETQYF
few,TRBJ2-5,TRBV5-1,.,TGCGCCAGCAGCGTAACAGGGCGGATGGAGACCCAGTACTTC,CASSVTGRMETQYF
few,TRBJ2-7,TRBV3-1,TRBD2,TGTGCCAGCAGCCAAGAACCAGCGGGGGTCTCCTACGAGCAGTACTTC,CASSQEPAGVSYEQYF
few,TRBJ1-2,TRBV27,TRBD1,TGTGCCAGCAGTCCGACAGGGCTCGGCTACACCTTC,CASSPTGLGYTF
many,TRBJ2-2,TRBV24-1,TRBD1,TGTGCCACCAGGGGGACAGGGGTGAACACCGGGGAGCTGTTTTTT,CATRGTGVNTGELFF
.,TRBJ1-6,TRBV6-2/TRBV6-3,.,TGTGCCAGCAGGCTCAGGATTAATTCACCCCTCCACTTT,CASRLRINSPLHF
few,TRBJ2-1,TRBV27,.,TGTGCCAGCACGGAGGGGGGCGCCTACAATGAGCAGTTCTTC,CASTEGGAYNEQFF